Below, 27 T cell receptor beta chains from the same sample are listed, as sequenced in a study of blood T cell repertoires in COVID-19. Assay: immunoSEQ multiplex PCR; the TCRdb copy retains only in-frame clones and omits some. The table includes about 36,000 clones, roughly 75% detected once. The material sequenced was peripheral blood. The receptors derive from a man in his 70s with acute or convalescent COVID-19.

V usage is TRBV19 and J usage is TRBJ1-5; 8 bases fit TRBD1. This CDR3 comprises 15 residues. The V gene's germline CDR1 is LNHDA and CDR2 SQIVND (reference sequence). Trimming cost V 3 bases and J 12 bases; bases outside gene matches: 13. CDR3 sequence: CASSIGAQGGLIQHF. CDR3 sequence (DNA): TGTGCCAGTAGTATTGGGGCACAGGGGGGATTAATCCAGCATTTT.

The chain links TRBV4-3 to TRBJ1-1, with TRBD1 identical over 8 bases. V was pared by 3 bases and J by 3 bases, with 9 bases of the junction left unmatched. Germline CDR1 is LGHNA and CDR2 is YSLEER. This CDR3 is 16 amino acids long. The CDR3 region is CASSQYGTGEYTEAFF. In DNA, the CDR3 is TGCGCCAGCAGCCAGTACGGGACAGGCGAATACACTGAAGCTTTCTTT.

This clone was observed once. V is TRBV5-4 and J is TRBJ2-7; TRBD1 matches 8 bases. Per the germline V gene, CDR1 is SGHNT and CDR2 is YYREEE (reference sequence). This CDR3 has 15 amino acids. Losses at the gene ends were 2 bases for V and 1 base for J; bases not matched to a gene: 5. The CDR3 DNA sequence: TGTGCCAGCAGCTTCGGACAGGGCGCTTCCTACGAGCAGTACTTC. It yields the protein CASSFGQGASYEQYF. Full variable domain (missing parts from reference TRBV5-4 and TRBJ2-7): ETGVTQSPTHLIKTRGQQVTLRCSSQSGHNTVSWYQQALGQGPQFIFQYYREEENGRGNFPPRFSGLQFPNYSSELNVNALELDDSALYLCASSFGQGASYEQYFGPGTRLTVT.

This rearrangement joins TRBV4-3 to TRBJ2-5; D unresolved. Germline V gene sequence: CDR1 LGHNA, CDR2 YSLEER. There are 13 residues in the CDR3. Deletions cut 2 bases from V and 0 bases from J, with 4 bases between. The CDR3 sequence is CASSQQYQETQYF. CDR3 sequence (DNA): TGCGCCAGCAGCCAACAGTACCAAGAGACCCAGTACTTC.

V is TRBV28 and J is TRBJ2-5, with a tentative D call TRBD1 (7 bases). The V end was cut by 3 bases, the J end by 4 bases, with 15 bases between. This CDR3 is 15 amino acids long. The germline CDR1 and CDR2 sequences are MDHEN and SYDVKM. This chain's CDR3 is CASSFAGQNPETQYF. The CDR3, as DNA: TGTGCCAGCAGTTTCGCGGGACAGAACCCAGAGACCCAGTACTTC.

The chain carries TRBV5-5 and TRBJ1-5, with 7 bases fitting TRBD1. The germline V gene has CDR1 SGHKS and CDR2 YYEKEE (reference sequence). V lost 4 bases, J lost 0 bases, and 4 bases stayed unmatched. The CDR3 totals 15 residues. CDR3 nucleotides: TGTGCCAGCAGCCCACAGGGGTATAGCAATCAGCCCCAGCATTTT. Its protein product is CASSPQGYSNQPQHF.

In this sample, this clone turned up once. The gene calls are TRBV7-8 and TRBJ1-2; possibly TRBD1 for D (6 bases). The CDR3 runs 13 residues. V dropped 5 bases and J dropped 2 bases, with 9 bases sitting between them. Germline V gene lookup returns CDR1 SGHVS and CDR2 FQNEAQ. The CDR3 bases are TGTGCCAGCAGCCCAGGACAGAACTATGGCTACACCTTC. Residues: CASSPGQNYGYTF.

This chain uses TRBV29-1 with TRBJ2-3; TRBD1 aligns across 7 bases. V shed 5 bases, J shed 0 bases, and the junction held 11 bases outside the gene matches. This CDR3 is built from 16 residues. Per the germline V gene, CDR1 is SQVTM and CDR2 is ANQGSEA. The CDR3 bases are TGCAGCGTTAGGACAGGCCCCTACACTAGCACAGATACGCAGTATTTT. Its protein product is CSVRTGPYTSTDTQYF.

This clone has only a few counts. The genes are TRBV11-2 and TRBJ1-1, with D hard to call. Germline CDR1 reads SGHAT; CDR2 reads FQNNGV. This CDR3 is built from 11 residues. V lost 2 bases to trimming and J lost 6 bases, with 4 bases between them. The CDR3 loop reads CASSLIAEAFF. CDR3 coding DNA: TGTGCCAGCAGCTTAATCGCTGAAGCTTTCTTT.

The rearrangement uses TRBV10-3 and TRBJ2-5; 7 bases map to TRBD1. There are 14 residues in the CDR3. Germline CDR1 reads ENHRY; CDR2 reads SYGVKD. V was clipped by 3 bases and J by 4 bases; unmatched bases: 5. This CDR3 reads CAISESRGTETQYF. CDR3 DNA sequence: TGTGCCATCAGTGAATCCAGGGGGACAGAGACCCAGTACTTC.

The CDR3 loop is CASSPVGGTIYEQYF. The DNA of the CDR3 is TGTGCCAGCAGTCCAGTTGGGGGGACGATCTACGAGCAGTACTTC. This chain connects TRBV6-2 or TRBV6-3 to TRBJ2-7, with D perhaps TRBD2 (6 bases). The CDR3 covers 15 residues. Per the germline V gene, CDR1 is MNHEY and CDR2 is SVGEGT. Trimming pared 5 bases from V and 3 bases from J, leaving 17 bases between.

V usage is TRBV7-2 and J usage is TRBJ1-6, with 12 bases aligning to TRBD1. The CDR3 is 17 amino acids. The V gene's germline CDR1 is SGHTA and CDR2 FQGNSA. V lost 1 base to trimming and J lost 9 bases; unmatched junction nucleotides: 7. Written as DNA, the CDR3 is TGTGCCAGCAGCTTAGGGGACGCGGGACAGGGGGCTTCACCCCTCCACTTT. Protein sequence: CASSLGDAGQGASPLHF.

This clone appeared once. The V call is TRBV7-8, the J call TRBJ2-3; D may be TRBD1 (6 bases). V was clipped by 5 bases and J by 3 bases, with 21 bases between them. Germline values: CDR1 SGHVS, CDR2 FQNEAQ. The CDR3 has 17 amino acids. In nucleotides, the CDR3 is TGTGCCAGCAGCCTAACCTACTACAGGGATGAGACAGATACGCAGTATTTT. Translation: CASSLTYYRDETDTQYF.

This clone was detected only a few times. The J gene is TRBJ2-7, the V gene TRBV6-2 or TRBV6-3, with a weak D call TRBD1 (6 bases). Looked up from germline, CDR1 is MNHEY and CDR2 is SVGEGT. The CDR3 is made up of 14 amino acids. Trimming took 4 bases from V and 0 from J, leaving 10 bases between them. The CDR3 bases are TGTGCCAGCAGTTTCCTGACAGGCTCCTACGAGCAGTACTTC. Its protein product is CASSFLTGSYEQYF.

The J gene is TRBJ2-1, the V gene TRBV7-2; 7 bases fit TRBD1. The CDR3 runs to 14 residues. V lost 4 bases, J lost 9 bases, and 9 bases stayed unmatched. The germline CDR1 and CDR2 sequences are SGHTA and FQGNSA. CDR3 nucleotides: TGTGCCAGCAGCTCCCGTCCTACAGGGGTTGAGCAGTTCTTC. Translation gives CASSSRPTGVEQFF.

The CDR3 DNA sequence: TGTGCCAGCAGCCGGACAGAAAATGAAAAACTGTTTTTT. Translated, it gives CASSRTENEKLFF. The chain recombines TRBV12-3 or TRBV12-4 with TRBJ1-4; TRBD1 is a possible D gene (6 bases). This CDR3 is built from 13 residues. The germline V and J ends were trimmed by 6 bases and 5 bases, with 10 bases remaining between them.

V usage is TRBV5-4 and J usage is TRBJ2-1; 7 bases are shared with TRBD2. CDR1 is SGHNT, CDR2 YYREEE, per germline (reference sequence). V shed 3 bases, J shed 0 bases, and the junction held 6 bases outside the gene matches. CDR3 size: 16 residues. The CDR3 here is CASSYGGGSSYNEQFF. The CDR3 DNA reads TGTGCCAGCAGCTATGGGGGGGGTAGCTCCTACAATGAGCAGTTCTTC.

The gene calls are TRBV14 and TRBJ1-2; weak D call: TRBD1 (5 bases). The CDR3 length is 14 residues. CDR1 SGHDN and CDR2 FVKESK come from the germline V gene. Trimming stripped 4 bases from V and 4 bases from J, with 13 bases between. The CDR3 coding sequence is TGTGCCAGCAGCCTCAACAGGAATCTCTATGGCTACACCTTC. This gives the protein CASSLNRNLYGYTF.

This chain links TRBV5-5 with TRBJ1-4; tentatively, D is TRBD1 (5 bases). The CDR3 totals 16 residues. V was trimmed by 4 bases and J by 2 bases, leaving 15 bases between them. Germline V gene sequence: CDR1 SGHKS, CDR2 YYEKEE (reference sequence). This CDR3 is CASSRSGGGTNEKLFF. For the CDR3, the DNA is TGTGCCAGCAGCCGCAGCGGGGGTGGGACTAATGAAAAACTGTTTTTT.

This clone was picked up a small number of times. This chain uses TRBV2 with TRBJ1-6; D call uncertain. CDR3 length equals 14 residues. The V and J ends lost 4 bases and 5 bases respectively, with 9 bases between them. The germline V gene has CDR1 SNHLY and CDR2 FYNNEI. CDR3 coding DNA: TGTGCCAGCAGTGGTTCCACAAATAATTCACCCCTCCACTTT. This gives the protein CASSGSTNNSPLHF.

The J gene is TRBJ2-2, the V gene TRBV29-1; TRBD2 is a possible D gene (6 bases). Germline V CDR1 and CDR2: SQVTM, ANQGSEA. Trimming removed 3 bases from V and 0 bases from J, with 11 bases in between. This CDR3 has 15 residues. CDR3 sequence reads: CSVDPWGANTGELFF. The DNA of the CDR3 is TGCAGCGTTGATCCGTGGGGGGCGAACACCGGGGAGCTGTTTTTT.

This chain connects TRBV30 to TRBJ2-7; 7 nucleotides match TRBD2. V shed 0 bases and J 0 bases; nucleotides not matched to a gene: 2. CDR1 and CDR2 (germline): GTSNPN, SVGIG (reference sequence). The CDR3 sequence is 14 residues long. For the CDR3, the DNA is TGTGCCTGGAGTGTAGGCGGGAGCTCCTACGAGCAGTACTTC. Its translation: CAWSVGGSSYEQYF.

This clone occurred a few times. This chain joins TRBV5-1 and TRBJ2-5, with D tentatively TRBD2 (6 bases). The length of the CDR3 is 13 residues. Trimming removed 0 bases at V and 3 bases at J, with 6 bases between. Germline CDR1 reads SGHRS; CDR2 reads YFSETQ. The CDR3 DNA sequence: TGCGCCAGCAGCTTGGGACTAGAAGAGACCCAGTACTTC. Encoded protein: CASSLGLEETQYF.

This clone was observed once. The chain links TRBV2 to TRBJ2-2; D gene uncertain. The V end lost 6 bases, the J end lost 8 bases, and 10 bases lay between the germline ends. The germline CDR1 and CDR2 sequences are SNHLY and FYNNEI. The CDR3 totals 12 residues. The CDR3 is CASSTSSGELFF. For the CDR3, the DNA is TGTGCCAGCAGCACCTCTAGTGGGGAGCTGTTTTTT.

The J gene is TRBJ1-1, the V gene TRBV13; D not resolved. Germline V gene sequence: CDR1 PRHDT, CDR2 FYEKMQ (reference sequence). Trimming stripped 3 bases from V and 1 base from J, with 9 bases between. This CDR3 contains 14 residues. The CDR3 bases are TGTGCCAGCAGCTTGGCGGGTCCGAACACTGAAGCTTTCTTT. Protein product: CASSLAGPNTEAFF.

This clone was recorded only once. The chain links TRBV29-1 to TRBJ2-3; TRBD1 matches at 10 bases. This CDR3 has 14 residues. Germline CDR1 is SQVTM and CDR2 is ANQGSEA. J was trimmed by 2 bases and V by 4 bases; bases with no gene match: 3. The CDR3 is CSVGTGGSTDTQYF. The CDR3 DNA sequence: TGCAGCGTTGGGACAGGGGGTTCCACAGATACGCAGTATTTT.

The V and J genes are TRBV28 and TRBJ2-1; TRBD2 agrees at 8 bases. Trimming cost V 6 bases and J 12 bases; bases outside gene matches: 7. Germline CDR1 MDHEN, CDR2 SYDVKM. CDR3 length equals 12 residues. The CDR3 DNA reads as TGTGCCAGCAGATCGCCGGCGGGAGGGCAGTTCTTC. Protein sequence: CASRSPAGGQFF. Using reference TRBV28 and TRBJ2-1 for the parts outside the CDR3, the full variable domain is DVKVTQSSRYLVKRTGEKVFLECVQDMDHENMFWYRQDPGLGLRLIYFSYDVKMKEKGDIPEGYSVSREKKERFSLILESASTNQTSMYLCASRSPAGGQFFGPGTRLTVL.